This is a list of T cell receptor beta chains from one sample in a study of blood T cell repertoires in COVID-19. Profiled with immunoSEQ multiplex PCR; TCRdb holds only in-frame clones, not every one. The sample comprises roughly 240,000 clones, around nine tenths of which are singletons, and under 2% rests with the top ten. Sequencing input: peripheral blood. The receptors were sampled from a woman aged 55-70 years who had recovered from COVID-19. The CDR3 runs from the conserved cysteine through the conserved F or W. A D gene is named only where the DNA matches it firmly. The listing skips clone size in some rows; elsewhere it reads once, few, many or a size class.

J gene: TRBJ2-7; V gene: TRBV5-1; D gene: -; clone size: few; CDR3 protein: CASSLASQGRYEQYF; CDR3 DNA: TGCGCCAGCAGCTTGGCATCACAGGGGAGGTACGAGCAGTACTTC
J gene: TRBJ1-5; V gene: TRBV20-1; D gene: -; clone size: -; CDR3 protein: CSASRSLQGFSNQPQHF; CDR3 DNA: TGCAGTGCTAGTCGCTCCCTCCAGGGGTTCAGCAATCAGCCCCAGCATTTT
J gene: TRBJ2-1; V gene: TRBV29-1; D gene: TRBD2; clone size: few; CDR3 protein: CSPSRGGKQFF; CDR3 DNA: TGCAGCCCCTCCCGGGGGGGCAAGCAGTTCTTC
J gene: TRBJ1-2; V gene: TRBV29-1; D gene: -; clone size: few; CDR3 protein: CSVVLQYDGYTF; CDR3 DNA: TGCAGCGTTGTTTTACAGTATGATGGCTACACCTTC
J gene: TRBJ2-3; V gene: TRBV6-5; D gene: TRBD1; clone size: -; CDR3 protein: CASSFQGAGTDTQYF; CDR3 DNA: TGTGCCAGCAGTTTCCAGGGGGCGGGCACAGATACGCAGTATTTT
J gene: TRBJ2-3; V gene: TRBV4-1; D gene: TRBD2; clone size: once; CDR3 protein: CASSQDWNAGGTDTQYF; CDR3 DNA: TGCGCCAGCAGCCAAGATTGGAATGCGGGGGGCACAGATACGCAGTATTTT
J gene: TRBJ2-5; V gene: TRBV19; D gene: TRBD2; clone size: -; CDR3 protein: CASSTGTSGGAVETQYF; CDR3 DNA: TGTGCCAGTAGTACCGGGACTAGCGGGGGGGCGGTGGAGACCCAGTACTTC
J gene: TRBJ1-4; V gene: TRBV19; D gene: -; clone size: -; CDR3 protein: CASSTLDGKAFYNEKLFF; CDR3 DNA: TGTGCCAGTAGTACTTTAGACGGGAAGGCCTTCTATAATGAAAAACTGTTTTTT
J gene: TRBJ1-1; V gene: TRBV12-3/TRBV12-4; D gene: TRBD1; clone size: -; CDR3 protein: CASTTGQPQAFF; CDR3 DNA: TGTGCCAGCACCACGGGACAGCCCCAAGCTTTCTTT
J gene: TRBJ2-3; V gene: TRBV4-2; D gene: TRBD1; clone size: few; CDR3 protein: CASSQGRDREPYF; CDR3 DNA: TGTGCCAGCAGCCAAGGGCGGGACAGGGAGCCGTATTTT
J gene: TRBJ2-1; V gene: TRBV15; D gene: TRBD2; clone size: -; CDR3 protein: CATSSDSGGAYNEQFF; CDR3 DNA: TGTGCCACCAGCAGTGATAGCGGGGGGGCCTACAATGAGCAGTTCTTC
J gene: TRBJ2-5; V gene: TRBV10-3; D gene: TRBD1; clone size: -; CDR3 protein: CAIAVGQGYQETQYF; CDR3 DNA: TGTGCCATCGCTGTCGGACAGGGATACCAAGAGACCCAGTACTTC
J gene: TRBJ2-1; V gene: TRBV3-1/TRBV3-2; D gene: -; clone size: -; CDR3 protein: CASSRRGAGASYNEQFF; CDR3 DNA: TGTGCCAGCAGCCGTCGCGGGGCGGGGGCCTCCTACAATGAGCAGTTCTTC
J gene: TRBJ2-7; V gene: TRBV4-1; D gene: TRBD1; clone size: -; CDR3 protein: CASSQAGQGDHEQYF; CDR3 DNA: TGCGCCAGCAGCCAAGCCGGACAGGGCGATCACGAGCAGTACTTC
J gene: TRBJ1-4; V gene: TRBV5-1; D gene: TRBD1; clone size: -; CDR3 protein: CASADRGGEKLFF; CDR3 DNA: TGCGCCAGCGCCGACAGGGGGGGGGAAAAACTGTTTTTT
J gene: TRBJ1-1; V gene: TRBV4-2; D gene: -; clone size: once; CDR3 protein: CASSPLGAKDEAFF; CDR3 DNA: TGTGCCAGCAGCCCCCTTGGGGCAAAGGATGAAGCTTTCTTT
J gene: TRBJ2-7; V gene: TRBV13; D gene: TRBD1; clone size: -; CDR3 protein: CASSLEGQGWYEQYF; CDR3 DNA: TGTGCCAGCAGCTTAGAGGGACAGGGTTGGTACGAGCAGTACTTC
J gene: TRBJ1-6; V gene: TRBV6-2/TRBV6-3; D gene: -; clone size: -; CDR3 protein: CASSTSLSSYNSPLHF; CDR3 DNA: TGTGCCAGCAGTACAAGTTTAAGCTCCTATAATTCACCCCTCCACTTT
J gene: TRBJ2-1; V gene: TRBV6-5; D gene: TRBD2; clone size: -; CDR3 protein: CASSYTRAGLAGGQFF; CDR3 DNA: TGTGCCAGCAGTTACACGCGCGCCGGACTAGCGGGGGGACAGTTCTTC
J gene: TRBJ2-7; V gene: TRBV5-4; D gene: TRBD2; clone size: -; CDR3 protein: CASSQLTSGGSYEQYF; CDR3 DNA: TGTGCCAGCAGCCAGCTGACTAGCGGTGGTTCCTACGAGCAGTACTTC
J gene: TRBJ1-2; V gene: TRBV5-1; D gene: -; clone size: once; CDR3 protein: CASSVGEDPYGYTF; CDR3 DNA: TGCGCCAGTTCGGTAGGGGAGGACCCCTATGGCTACACCTTC
J gene: TRBJ2-7; V gene: TRBV3-1/TRBV3-2; D gene: -; clone size: -; CDR3 protein: CASSVSGYEQYF; CDR3 DNA: TGTGCCAGCAGCGTCTCCGGCTACGAGCAGTACTTC
J gene: TRBJ1-5; V gene: TRBV27; D gene: -; clone size: -; CDR3 protein: CASSAGGAQPQHF; CDR3 DNA: TGTGCCAGCAGCGCTGGGGGCGCTCAGCCCCAGCATTTT
J gene: TRBJ1-2; V gene: TRBV28; D gene: TRBD1; clone size: -; CDR3 protein: CASSPVDRGREGYTF; CDR3 DNA: TGTGCCAGCAGTCCCGTCGACAGGGGGCGGGAGGGCTACACCTTC
J gene: TRBJ1-4; V gene: TRBV19; D gene: TRBD1; clone size: -; CDR3 protein: CASKGGQENEKLFF; CDR3 DNA: TGTGCCAGCAAGGGGGGACAGGAAAATGAAAAACTGTTTTTT
J gene: TRBJ1-5; V gene: TRBV5-5; D gene: -; clone size: many; CDR3 protein: CASSLGTRGQRIDPQHF; CDR3 DNA: TGTGCCAGCAGCTTGGGGACTAGGGGTCAGAGAATTGATCCCCAGCATTTT
J gene: TRBJ2-1; V gene: TRBV19; D gene: TRBD2; clone size: -; CDR3 protein: CASSIRTSALHNEQFF; CDR3 DNA: TGTGCCAGTAGTATCCGCACTAGCGCCCTTCACAATGAGCAGTTCTTC
J gene: TRBJ2-6; V gene: TRBV28; D gene: -; clone size: -; CDR3 protein: CASSLPGFFSGANVLTF; CDR3 DNA: TGTGCCAGCAGTCTCCCGGGATTTTTCTCTGGGGCCAACGTCCTGACTTTC
J gene: TRBJ1-1; V gene: TRBV28; D gene: -; clone size: once; CDR3 protein: CASTLGQGWTEAFF; CDR3 DNA: TGTGCCAGCACTCTGGGGCAGGGTTGGACTGAAGCTTTCTTT
J gene: TRBJ1-5; V gene: TRBV18; D gene: TRBD1; clone size: few; CDR3 protein: CASSPNQGVPNQPQHF; CDR3 DNA: TGTGCCAGCTCACCTAATCAGGGGGTCCCTAATCAGCCCCAGCATTTT
J gene: TRBJ1-3; V gene: TRBV19; D gene: -; clone size: -; CDR3 protein: CASIPPASSGNTIYF; CDR3 DNA: TGTGCCAGTATTCCCCCGGCTAGCTCTGGAAACACCATATATTTT
J gene: TRBJ1-3; V gene: TRBV6-5; D gene: -; clone size: -; CDR3 protein: CASSQPGSGNTIYF; CDR3 DNA: TGTGCCAGCAGTCAACCGGGAAGCGGAAACACCATATATTTT
J gene: TRBJ2-1; V gene: TRBV5-1; D gene: -; clone size: -; CDR3 protein: CASSPTDSSYNEQFF; CDR3 DNA: TGCGCCAGCAGCCCAACGGACAGCTCCTACAATGAGCAGTTCTTC
J gene: TRBJ1-2; V gene: TRBV7-9; D gene: -; clone size: -; CDR3 protein: CASTPPEGILYGYTF; CDR3 DNA: TGTGCCAGCACCCCACCGGAGGGGATTCTTTATGGCTACACCTTC
J gene: TRBJ2-7; V gene: TRBV28; D gene: -; clone size: -; CDR3 protein: CASSFLPGKSSYEQYF; CDR3 DNA: TGTGCCAGCAGTTTTTTGCCGGGGAAGAGCTCCTACGAGCAGTACTTC
J gene: TRBJ1-2; V gene: TRBV29-1; D gene: -; clone size: -; CDR3 protein: CSVGGQGYGYTF; CDR3 DNA: TGCAGCGTTGGGGGACAAGGCTATGGCTACACCTTC
J gene: TRBJ1-2; V gene: TRBV18; D gene: -; clone size: -; CDR3 protein: CASSPRGQNYGYTF; CDR3 DNA: TGTGCCAGCTCACCACGGGGACAAAACTATGGCTACACCTTC
J gene: TRBJ2-7; V gene: TRBV23-1; D gene: -; clone size: -; CDR3 protein: CASSHKRRTAGREQYF; CDR3 DNA: TGCGCCAGCAGTCACAAGCGGAGGACAGCCGGTAGGGAGCAGTACTTC
J gene: TRBJ2-3; V gene: TRBV15; D gene: TRBD1; clone size: -; CDR3 protein: CATSRTMDRGRGGYRTDTQYF; CDR3 DNA: TGTGCCACCAGCAGAACCATGGACAGGGGGCGCGGTGGATATCGCACAGATACGCAGTATTTT
J gene: TRBJ2-3; V gene: TRBV5-1; D gene: -; clone size: -; CDR3 protein: CASSLESGGTTDTQYF; CDR3 DNA: TGCGCCAGCAGCTTGGAGTCAGGCGGGACCACAGATACGCAGTATTTT
J gene: TRBJ2-3; V gene: TRBV18; D gene: -; clone size: once; CDR3 protein: CASSPFGDTQYF; CDR3 DNA: TGTGCCAGCTCACCTTTCGGGGATACGCAGTATTTT
J gene: TRBJ1-2; V gene: TRBV6-6; D gene: TRBD1; clone size: -; CDR3 protein: CAILPAGGVYGYTF; CDR3 DNA: TGTGCCATCCTGCCCGCAGGGGGCGTCTATGGCTACACCTTC
J gene: TRBJ1-2; V gene: TRBV18; D gene: TRBD1; clone size: -; CDR3 protein: CASSPTGQGIDYGYTF; CDR3 DNA: TGTGCCAGCTCACCGACCGGACAGGGGATCGACTATGGCTACACCTTC
J gene: TRBJ1-4; V gene: TRBV7-2; D gene: -; clone size: once; CDR3 protein: CASSSLTGPGKLFF; CDR3 DNA: TGTGCCAGCAGCTCCTTGACAGGCCCTGGAAAACTGTTTTTT
J gene: TRBJ1-2; V gene: TRBV6-5; D gene: TRBD1; clone size: -; CDR3 protein: CASRNRGRNYGYTF; CDR3 DNA: TGTGCCAGCAGAAACAGGGGGCGAAACTATGGCTACACCTTC
J gene: TRBJ1-1; V gene: TRBV4-1; D gene: -; clone size: -; CDR3 protein: CASSHPQGGTNTEAFF; CDR3 DNA: TGCGCCAGCAGCCACCCCCAGGGAGGAACAAACACTGAAGCTTTCTTT
J gene: TRBJ1-4; V gene: TRBV7-6; D gene: -; clone size: -; CDR3 protein: CASSYDPGTNEKLFF; CDR3 DNA: TGTGCCAGCAGCTATGACCCGGGGACTAATGAAAAACTGTTTTTT
J gene: TRBJ1-4; V gene: TRBV5-1; D gene: -; clone size: -; CDR3 protein: CASSLFGRVEKLFF; CDR3 DNA: TGCGCCAGCAGCTTGTTTGGGAGAGTCGAAAAACTGTTTTTT
J gene: TRBJ2-3; V gene: TRBV2; D gene: TRBD2; clone size: -; CDR3 protein: CASNRGTRLATQYF; CDR3 DNA: TGTGCCAGCAACCGAGGGACTAGGCTGGCTACGCAGTATTTT
J gene: TRBJ1-2; V gene: TRBV5-4; D gene: TRBD1; clone size: few; CDR3 protein: CASRRQGSVGGYTF; CDR3 DNA: TGTGCCAGCAGACGACAGGGTTCAGTCGGTGGCTACACCTTC